These 3 T cell receptor beta chains came from one sample sequenced in a study of T cell changes during pregnancy in multiple sclerosis. Sequencing was performed with immunoSEQ multiplex PCR; in TCRdb, only in-frame clones are kept and a portion is missing. The data contain roughly 23,000 clones, 75% to 90% of them seen just once; the ten biggest clones take up approximately 1%. Sequencing was performed on CD4+ T cells from peripheral blood mononuclear cells, taken in the first trimester of pregnancy. These receptor sequences come from a female donor in good health, enrolled as a control in a pregnancy study.

By share of the sample, this clone is medium-sized. This chain joins TRBV4-2 and TRBJ2-2; 7 bases line up with TRBD1. Germline CDR1 is LGHNA and CDR2 is YNFKEQ. The trim removed 0 bases at V and 4 bases at J, leaving 5 bases unmatched. The CDR3 runs 16 residues. CDR3 bases: TGTGCCAGCAGCCAAGATCTGACAGGGCGCACCGGGGAGCTGTTTTTT. Protein sequence: CASSQDLTGRTGELFF.

This clone was seen just once. The chain is built from TRBV27 and TRBJ2-5, with 7 bases fitting TRBD1. The V gene's germline CDR1 is MNHEY and CDR2 SMNVEV (reference sequence). The CDR3 has 15 residues. The V gene end was trimmed by 5 bases and the J gene end by 5 bases; junction bases not matched to a gene: 11. The CDR3 here is CASSPSGGPWETQYF. For the CDR3, the DNA is TGTGCCAGCAGTCCTTCAGGGGGTCCCTGGGAGACCCAGTACTTC.

The V gene is TRBV5-3, the J gene TRBJ1-1; maybe TRBD1 (6 bases). TRBV5-3 is an open reading frame, and its role is uncertain. The CDR3 totals 13 residues. CDR3 coding DNA: TGTGCTTATTCCGGGACACTGAACACTGAAGCTTTCTTT. Translating gives CAYSGTLNTEAFF.